These T cell receptor beta chains were read from a single sample in a study of T cell responses to AZD1222 COVID-19 vaccine. Measured with immunoSEQ multiplex PCR; TCRdb has only the in-frame clones, and not every one. Counted here are about 96,000 clones, roughly 87% occurring once; the ten biggest clones make up 1.5% to 2%. This specimen was peripheral blood, taken on day 0 of AZD1222 vaccination. The receptors were sampled from an adult in good health. Both conserved end residues are part of each CDR3. The order of the fields is V gene, D gene, J gene, clone size, CDR3 protein, CDR3 DNA. A D gene is named only where the DNA matches it firmly. Clone size is stated in some rows and not others, as once, few, many or a class when expanded.

>TRBV7-8|.|TRBJ2-2|.
CASSRRDTGELFF
TGTGCCAGCAGCCGCAGGGACACCGGGGAGCTGTTTTTT
>TRBV19|TRBD2|TRBJ2-1|few
CASSTRAPTSGGGNEQFF
TGTGCCAGTAGTACCCGAGCACCCACTAGCGGGGGGGGCAATGAGCAGTTCTTC
>TRBV5-1|.|TRBJ1-2|.
CASSLGGTTNYGYTF
TGCGCCAGCAGCTTGGGGGGTACTACTAACTATGGCTACACCTTC
>TRBV29-1|TRBD2|TRBJ2-1|.
CSVRVAGDEQFF
TGCAGCGTTAGGGTAGCGGGTGATGAGCAGTTCTTC
>TRBV9|.|TRBJ2-5|.
CASSVGRDPDLETQYF
TGTGCCAGCAGCGTAGGAAGGGACCCTGATTTGGAGACCCAGTACTTC
>TRBV19|TRBD2|TRBJ2-2|.
CASSIGLADNTGELFF
TGTGCCAGTAGTATAGGTCTAGCGGACAACACCGGGGAGCTGTTTTTT
>TRBV11-1|.|TRBJ2-2|.
CASSLGRMNTGELFF
TGTGCCAGCAGCTTGGGCAGGATGAACACCGGGGAGCTGTTTTTT
>TRBV2|.|TRBJ2-3|.
CASSHPRALGTDTQYF
TGTGCCAGCAGCCACCCCCGAGCTCTAGGGACAGATACGCAGTATTTT
>TRBV4-1|TRBD2|TRBJ2-7|.
CASSQDQIAGGTPYEQYF
TGCGCCAGCAGCCAAGATCAGATAGCGGGGGGGACGCCCTACGAGCAGTACTTC
>TRBV7-9|.|TRBJ1-3|once
CASSLPRADSGNTIYF
TGTGCCAGCAGCTTACCCAGGGCAGACTCTGGAAACACCATATATTTT
>TRBV9|.|TRBJ1-1|.
CASSVGDWNTEAFF
TGTGCCAGCAGCGTGGGGGACTGGAACACTGAAGCTTTCTTT
>TRBV19|.|TRBJ2-1|.
CASKRMYLGGNEQFF
TGTGCCAGTAAGAGGATGTATCTAGGTGGAAATGAGCAGTTCTTC
>TRBV2|.|TRBJ1-5|.
CASSVNGLGSNQPQHF
TGTGCCAGCAGTGTAAACGGGTTGGGAAGCAATCAGCCCCAGCATTTT
>TRBV11-2|.|TRBJ1-5|few
CASSYGKGQPQHF
TGTGCCAGCAGCTATGGGAAGGGTCAGCCCCAGCATTTT
>TRBV7-2|.|TRBJ1-5|.
CASSGYNQPQHF
TGTGCCAGCAGCGGGTACAATCAGCCCCAGCATTTT
>TRBV9|.|TRBJ2-2|.
CASSVEEGVATTNTGELFF
TGTGCCAGCAGCGTAGAAGAGGGGGTAGCGACAACGAACACCGGGGAGCTGTTTTTT
>TRBV5-1|.|TRBJ1-4|once
CASSWSRHATNEKLFF
TGCGCCAGCAGCTGGAGTAGACATGCAACTAATGAAAAACTGTTTTTT
>TRBV6-5|TRBD2|TRBJ2-1|.
CASSFFGGSRYEQFF
TGTGCCAGCAGTTTCTTCGGCGGGAGTCGGTATGAGCAGTTCTTC
>TRBV5-1|TRBD2|TRBJ2-3|.
CASKPGLAGGGTDTQYF
TGCGCCAGCAAACCGGGACTAGCGGGGGGAGGCACAGATACGCAGTATTTT
>TRBV2|TRBD1|TRBJ1-5|.
CASSGETGDNQPQHF
TGTGCCAGCAGTGGCGAGACAGGGGACAATCAGCCCCAGCATTTT
>TRBV28|TRBD1|TRBJ1-1|.
CASSLSLRGRSEAFF
TGTGCCAGCAGTTTATCACTCAGGGGGCGATCTGAAGCTTTCTTT
>TRBV9|.|TRBJ1-2|.
CASSVAVIGGLGGYTF
TGTGCCAGCAGCGTAGCGGTTATCGGGGGCCTTGGAGGCTACACCTTC
>TRBV15|.|TRBJ1-1|.
CATSRGGAEDTEAFF
TGTGCCACCAGCAGAGGGGGGGCAGAGGACACTGAAGCTTTCTTT
>TRBV7-3|.|TRBJ2-2|.
CASSPDRGTGELFF
TGTGCCAGCAGCCCCGACAGAGGCACCGGGGAGCTGTTTTTT
>TRBV10-2|.|TRBJ1-4|once
CASRRSTNEKLFF
TGCGCCAGCAGGCGCTCAACTAATGAAAAACTGTTTTTT
>TRBV28|.|TRBJ2-7|.
CASTRNLARGAQDYEQYF
TGTGCCAGCACCCGAAATTTGGCGAGGGGGGCGCAGGACTACGAGCAGTACTTC
>TRBV11-2|TRBD1|TRBJ1-3|.
CASSFTGADSGNTIYF
TGTGCCAGCAGCTTCACAGGGGCCGACTCTGGAAACACCATATATTTT
>TRBV3-1/TRBV3-2|.|TRBJ1-2|once
CASSQVGGGYGYTF
TGTGCCAGCAGCCAAGTGGGAGGGGGCTATGGCTACACCTTC
>TRBV7-3|.|TRBJ1-2|once
CASSLNPNQGMGGYTF
TGTGCCAGCAGCTTAAATCCCAATCAGGGGATGGGCGGCTACACCTTC
>TRBV7-3|.|TRBJ1-2|.
CASSLNGDYGYTF
TGTGCCAGCAGCTTAAACGGAGACTATGGCTACACCTTC
>TRBV28|.|TRBJ1-2|.
CASSFQGYGYTF
TGTGCCAGCAGTTTCCAGGGCTATGGCTACACCTTC
>TRBV11-1|.|TRBJ1-2|.
CASSPRPIVDGYTF
TGTGCCAGCAGCCCAAGGCCAATCGTGGATGGCTACACCTTC